A single T cell receptor beta chain is shown here with its context. Antigen unknown. These data are taken from a study of shared clonotypes between healthy human individuals. Study-wide results and limits: Memory subsets generally showed smaller estimated richness than naive subsets did.

The V gene lost 1 base and the J gene lost 0 bases, with 8 bases spanning the gap. Looked up from germline, CDR1 is SGHDT and CDR2 is YYEEEE. CDR3 length: 15 residues. Sequencing was performed with immunoSEQ multiplex PCR; in TCRdb, only in-frame clones are kept and a portion is missing. The table includes millions of clones, just over 90% detected once. Each sample came from a Caucasian adult donor living in Nashville, Tennessee. Sequences were obtained from naive CD4+ T cells from PBMCs. The subset is: CD45RA+ positively selected. This TCR was recovered from a man between 18 and 35 years old in good health. Some clones in this sample may be carry-over from other donors' samples. The chain couples TRBV5-6 to TRBJ1-3; D is unresolved. Here the CDR3 reads CASSLFPGSGNTIYF. The CDR3, as DNA: TGTGCCAGCAGCTTGTTTCCGGGCTCTGGAAACACCATATATTTT.